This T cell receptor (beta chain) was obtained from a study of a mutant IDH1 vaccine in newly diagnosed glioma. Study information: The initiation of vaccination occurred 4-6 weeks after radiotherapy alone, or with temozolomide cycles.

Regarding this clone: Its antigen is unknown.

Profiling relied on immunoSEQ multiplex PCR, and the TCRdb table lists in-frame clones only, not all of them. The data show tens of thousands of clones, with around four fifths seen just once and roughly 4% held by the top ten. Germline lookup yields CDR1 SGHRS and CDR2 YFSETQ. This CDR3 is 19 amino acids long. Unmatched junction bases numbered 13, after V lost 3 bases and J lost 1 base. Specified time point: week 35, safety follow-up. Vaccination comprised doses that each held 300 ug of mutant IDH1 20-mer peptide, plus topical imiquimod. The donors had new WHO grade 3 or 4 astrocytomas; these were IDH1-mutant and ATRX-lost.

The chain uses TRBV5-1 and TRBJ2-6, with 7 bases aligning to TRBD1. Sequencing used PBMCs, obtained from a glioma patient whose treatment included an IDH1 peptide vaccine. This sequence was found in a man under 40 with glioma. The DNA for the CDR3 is TGCGCCAGCAGCTCGACCGGGACAGCCCTACTTTCTGGGGCCAACGTCCTGACTTTC. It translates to CASSSTGTALLSGANVLTF. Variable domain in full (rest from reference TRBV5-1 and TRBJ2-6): KAGVTQTPRYLIKTRGQQVTLSCSPISGHRSVSWYQQTPGQGLQFLFEYFSETQRNKGNFPGRFSGRQFSNSRSEMNVSTLELGDSALYLCASSSTGTALLSGANVLTFGAGSRLTVL.